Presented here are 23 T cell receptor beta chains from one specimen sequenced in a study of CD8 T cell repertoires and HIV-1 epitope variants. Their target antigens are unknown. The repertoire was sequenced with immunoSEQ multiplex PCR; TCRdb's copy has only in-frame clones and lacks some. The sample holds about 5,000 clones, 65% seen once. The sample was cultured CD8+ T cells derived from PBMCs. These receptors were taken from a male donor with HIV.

The CDR3 DNA is TGTGCCAGCAGTTGGGCAGCGGGGACTAGCACAGATACGCAGTATTTT. Its protein is CASSWAAGTSTDTQYF. V usage is TRBV27 and J usage is TRBJ2-3; TRBD2 matches at 7 bases. Germline assignment: CDR1 MNHEY and CDR2 SMNVEV (reference sequence). With 4 bases clipped from V and 0 bases from J, the junction kept 7 bases outside the gene matches. This CDR3 comprises 16 residues.

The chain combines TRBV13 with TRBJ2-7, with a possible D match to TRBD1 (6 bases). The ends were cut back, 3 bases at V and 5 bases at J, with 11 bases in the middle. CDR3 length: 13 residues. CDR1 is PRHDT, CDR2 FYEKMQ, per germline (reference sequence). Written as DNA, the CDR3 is TGTGCCAGCAGCTTGACAGGCAAGAACGAGCAGTACTTC. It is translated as CASSLTGKNEQYF.

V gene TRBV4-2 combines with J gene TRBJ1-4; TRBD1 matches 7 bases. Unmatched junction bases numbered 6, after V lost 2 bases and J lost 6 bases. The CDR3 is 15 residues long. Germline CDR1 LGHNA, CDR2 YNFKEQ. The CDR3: CASSQMTGTDEKLFF. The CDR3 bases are TGTGCCAGCAGCCAAATGACAGGGACGGATGAAAAACTGTTTTTT.

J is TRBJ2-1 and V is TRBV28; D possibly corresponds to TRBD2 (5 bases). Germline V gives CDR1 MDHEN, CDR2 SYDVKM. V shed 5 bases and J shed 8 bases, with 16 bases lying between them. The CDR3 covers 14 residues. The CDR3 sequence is CASSPLRGWDEQFF. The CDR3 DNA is TGTGCCAGCAGTCCCCTCCGCGGGTGGGATGAGCAGTTCTTC.

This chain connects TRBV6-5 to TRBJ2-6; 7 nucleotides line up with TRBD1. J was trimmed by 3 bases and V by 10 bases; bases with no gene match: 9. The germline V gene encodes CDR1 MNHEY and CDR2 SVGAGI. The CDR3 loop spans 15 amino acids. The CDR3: CATHYRGRGANVLTF. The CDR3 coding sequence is TGTGCCACCCATTATAGGGGGCGTGGGGCCAACGTCCTGACTTTC.

In DNA, the CDR3 is TGTGCCAGCAGCGTCGGACAGGGGATAAACACTGAAGCTTTCTTT. Translating it yields CASSVGQGINTEAFF. The V call is TRBV9, the J call TRBJ1-1; 9 bases map to TRBD1. CDR1 SGDLS and CDR2 YYNGEE come from the germline V gene. Trimming cost V 2 bases and J 2 bases; bases outside gene matches: 4. This CDR3 has 15 amino acids.

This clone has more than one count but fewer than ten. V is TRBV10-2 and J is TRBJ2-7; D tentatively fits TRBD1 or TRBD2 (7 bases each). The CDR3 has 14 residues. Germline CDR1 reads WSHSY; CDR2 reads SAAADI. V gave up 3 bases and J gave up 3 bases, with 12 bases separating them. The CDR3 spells CASSETGEGYEQYF. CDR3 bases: TGCGCCAGCAGTGAAACAGGGGAGGGCTACGAGCAGTACTTC.

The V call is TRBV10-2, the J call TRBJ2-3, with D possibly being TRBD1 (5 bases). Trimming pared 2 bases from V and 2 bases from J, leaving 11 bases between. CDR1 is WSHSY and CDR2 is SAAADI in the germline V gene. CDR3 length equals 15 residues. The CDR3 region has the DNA TGCGCCAGCAGTGAGGCGGCAGGGCTCACAGATACGCAGTATTTT. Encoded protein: CASSEAAGLTDTQYF.

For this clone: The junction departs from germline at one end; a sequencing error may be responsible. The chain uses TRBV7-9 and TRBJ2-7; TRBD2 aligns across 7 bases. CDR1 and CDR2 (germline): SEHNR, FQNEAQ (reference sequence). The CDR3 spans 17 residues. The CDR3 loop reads CASRLDGPSGAPYEQYF. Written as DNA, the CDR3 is TGTGCCAGCAGATTAGATGGTCCTAGCGGAGCCCCCTACGAGCAGTACTTC.

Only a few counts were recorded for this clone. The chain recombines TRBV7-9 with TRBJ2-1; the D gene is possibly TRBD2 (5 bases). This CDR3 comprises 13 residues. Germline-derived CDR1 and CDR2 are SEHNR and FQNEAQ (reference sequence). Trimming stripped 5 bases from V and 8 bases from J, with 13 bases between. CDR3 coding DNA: TGTGCCAGCAGCCCTGGATCAGCGGATGAGCAGTTCTTC. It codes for CASSPGSADEQFF.

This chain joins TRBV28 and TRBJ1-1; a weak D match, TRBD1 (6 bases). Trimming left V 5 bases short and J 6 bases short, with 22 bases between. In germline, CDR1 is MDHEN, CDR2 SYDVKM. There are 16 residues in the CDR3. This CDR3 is CASSAYREDRRAEAFF. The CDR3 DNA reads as TGTGCCAGCAGTGCCTACAGGGAAGACCGCCGAGCTGAAGCTTTCTTT.

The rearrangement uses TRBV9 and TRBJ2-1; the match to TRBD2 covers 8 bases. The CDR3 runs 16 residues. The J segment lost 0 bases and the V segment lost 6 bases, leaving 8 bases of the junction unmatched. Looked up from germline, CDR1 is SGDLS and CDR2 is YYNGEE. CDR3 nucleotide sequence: TGTGCCAGCACCCAGGGTAGCGGGGTCTCCTACAATGAGCAGTTCTTC. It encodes CASTQGSGVSYNEQFF.

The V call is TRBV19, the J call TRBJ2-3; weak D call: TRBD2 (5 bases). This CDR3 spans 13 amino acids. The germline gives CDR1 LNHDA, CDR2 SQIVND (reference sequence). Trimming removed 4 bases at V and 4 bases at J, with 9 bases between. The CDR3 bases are TGTGCCAGTAGTACCACTAGGGCAGATACGCAGTATTTT. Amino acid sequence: CASSTTRADTQYF.

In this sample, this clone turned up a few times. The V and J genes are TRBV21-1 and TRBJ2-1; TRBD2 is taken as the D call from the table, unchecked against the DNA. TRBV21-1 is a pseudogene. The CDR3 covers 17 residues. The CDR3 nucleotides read TGTGCCAGCGGGAGCATACTAGGCGGGAGGGCCCTGTATGAGCAGTTCTTC. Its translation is CASGSILGGRALYEQFF.

CDR3 region: CASSVTPSEQFF. The CDR3 bases are TGTGCCAGCAGCGTAACCCCCTCTGAGCAGTTCTTC. V usage is TRBV9 and J usage is TRBJ2-1, with D uncertain. CDR1 and CDR2 (germline): SGDLS, YYNGEE. The CDR3 covers 12 residues. V lost 1 base and J 9 bases, leaving 8 bases between the germline ends.

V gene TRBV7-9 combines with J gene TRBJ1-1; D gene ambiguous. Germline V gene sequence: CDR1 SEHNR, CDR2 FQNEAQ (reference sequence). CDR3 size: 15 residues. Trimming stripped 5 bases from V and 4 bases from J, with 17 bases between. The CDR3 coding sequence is TGTGCCAGCAGCGGGCGAGAGATTCTGGGCACTGAAGCTTTCTTT. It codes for CASSGREILGTEAFF. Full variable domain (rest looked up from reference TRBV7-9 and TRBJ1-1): DTGVSQNPRHKITKRGQNVTFRCDPISEHNRLYWYRQTLGQGPEFLTYFQNEAQLEKSRLLSDRFSAERPKGSFSTLEIQRTEQGDSAMYLCASSGREILGTEAFFGQGTRLTVV.

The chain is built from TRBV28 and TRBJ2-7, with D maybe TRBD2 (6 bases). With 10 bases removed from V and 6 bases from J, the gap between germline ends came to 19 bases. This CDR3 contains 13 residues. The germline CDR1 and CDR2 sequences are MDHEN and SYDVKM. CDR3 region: CAISLGPAGEQYF. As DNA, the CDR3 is TGTGCCATCTCTCTGGGACCAGCGGGCGAGCAGTACTTC. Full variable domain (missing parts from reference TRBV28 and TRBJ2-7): DVKVTQSSRYLVKRTGEKVFLECVQDMDHENMFWYRQDPGLGLRLIYFSYDVKMKEKGDIPEGYSVSREKKERFSLILESASTNQTSMYLCAISLGPAGEQYFGPGTRLTVT.

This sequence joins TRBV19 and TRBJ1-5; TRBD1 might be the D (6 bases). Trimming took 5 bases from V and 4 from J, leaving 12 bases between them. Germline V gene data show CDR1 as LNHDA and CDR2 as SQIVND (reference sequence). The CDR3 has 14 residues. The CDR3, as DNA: TGTGCCAGTAGTGTCGTCAGGGGTAATCAGCCCCAGCATTTT. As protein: CASSVVRGNQPQHF.

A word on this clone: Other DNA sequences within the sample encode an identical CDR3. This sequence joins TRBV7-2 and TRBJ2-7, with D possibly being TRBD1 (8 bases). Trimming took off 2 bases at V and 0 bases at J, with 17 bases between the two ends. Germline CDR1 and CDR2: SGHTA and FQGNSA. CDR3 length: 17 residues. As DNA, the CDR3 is TGTGCCAGCAGCTTACGGGGAAACAGGGGGGGCTCCTACGAGCAGTACTTC. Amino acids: CASSLRGNRGGSYEQYF.

The chain's CDR3 is CASSPPGTLSTEAFF. CDR3 bases: TGCGCCAGCAGCCCCCCCGGGACACTTTCTACTGAAGCTTTCTTT. The rearrangement joins TRBV5-1 to TRBJ1-1, with D maybe TRBD1 (6 bases). The ends were cut back, 4 bases at V and 5 bases at J, with 18 bases in the middle. Germline values: CDR1 SGHRS, CDR2 YFSETQ. This CDR3 region has 15 residues. Together with reference TRBV5-1 and TRBJ1-1, the CDR3 gives the full variable domain: KAGVTQTPRYLIKTRGQQVTLSCSPISGHRSVSWYQQTPGQGLQFLFEYFSETQRNKGNFPGRFSGRQFSNSRSEMNVSTLELGDSALYLCASSPPGTLSTEAFFGQGTRLTVV.

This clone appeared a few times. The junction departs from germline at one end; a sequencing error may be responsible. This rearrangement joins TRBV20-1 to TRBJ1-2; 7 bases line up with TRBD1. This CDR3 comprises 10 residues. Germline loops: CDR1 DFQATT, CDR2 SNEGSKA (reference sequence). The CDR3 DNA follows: TGCAGTGCTAGAACAGGGGATTACGCCTTC. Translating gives CSARTGDYAF.

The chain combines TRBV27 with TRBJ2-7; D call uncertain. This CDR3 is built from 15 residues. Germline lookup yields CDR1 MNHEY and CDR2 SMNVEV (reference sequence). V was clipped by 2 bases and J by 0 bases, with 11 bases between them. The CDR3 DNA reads TGTGCCAGCAGTTTAAGTCCCCTTAGCTCCTACGAGCAGTACTTC. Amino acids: CASSLSPLSSYEQYF.

This CDR3 reads CASSQGRQGQAEAFF. The CDR3 coding sequence is TGTGCCAGCAGCCAAGGAAGGCAGGGGCAGGCTGAAGCTTTCTTT. This sequence joins TRBV14 and TRBJ1-1, with D possibly TRBD1 on 6 matching bases. The CDR3 covers 15 residues. V shed 1 base and J shed 6 bases, with 15 bases lying between them. CDR1 and CDR2 from the germline V gene are SGHDN and FVKESK.